Below are 8 T cell receptor beta chains sequenced from a single sample in a study of early T cells in non-severe SARS-CoV-2 infection. TCRdb reprocessed the 5' RACE reads with MiXCR, giving one entry per CDR3 protein. The sample yields about 68,000 distinct CDR3 sequences, 9% to 15% seen once. Sequencing used whole blood. The receptors derive from an adult who was a healthcare worker with PCR-confirmed SARS-CoV-2 infection or an uninfected control (not recorded which).

This clonotype was observed at least ten times. The chain employs TRBV6-4 and TRBJ2-1, with TRBD1 matching 7 bases. J was trimmed by 5 bases and V by 4 bases; bases with no gene match: 5. Germline CDR1 is MRHNA and CDR2 is SNTAGT. The CDR3 sequence is 14 residues long. CDR3 sequence: CASSGQGDHNEQFF. Here the CDR3 DNA reads TGTGCCAGCAGTGGACAGGGAGATCACAATGAGCAGTTCTTC.

Only a few counts were recorded for this clonotype. The chain carries TRBV9 and TRBJ2-5; either TRBD1 or TRBD2 may supply D (5 bases each). CDR1 is SGDLS, CDR2 YYNGEE, per germline. This CDR3 has 15 residues. Trimming took 3 bases from V and 2 from J, leaving 14 bases between them. The chain's CDR3 is CASSGLGERQETQYF. The CDR3 region has the DNA TGTGCCAGCAGCGGGTTGGGGGAGCGGCAAGAGACCCAGTACTTC.

The table lists this clonotype with a few counts. This sequence joins TRBV12-3 or TRBV12-4 and TRBJ2-1, with a possible D match to TRBD2 (7 bases). There are 14 residues in the CDR3. Trimming took 6 bases from V and 9 from J, leaving 18 bases between them. CDR3 sequence: CASSGLVTGSEQFF. In DNA, the CDR3 is TGTGCCAGCAGCGGACTAGTCACAGGGAGTGAGCAGTTCTTC.

The rearrangement joins TRBV9 to TRBJ1-4, with D perhaps matching TRBD1 (5 bases). Trimming stripped 0 bases from V and 8 bases from J, with 26 bases between. This CDR3 spans 19 amino acids. The V gene's germline CDR1 is SGDLS and CDR2 YYNGEE. CDR3 coding DNA: TGTGCCAGCAGCGTAGTTCTTGGGGACTACGTCGCCGGGCACGAAAAACTGTTTTTT. Translating it yields CASSVVLGDYVAGHEKLFF. Based on the CDR3 plus reference TRBV9 and TRBJ1-4, the full variable domain is DSGVTQTPKHLITATGQRVTLRCSPRSGDLSVYWYQQSLDQGLQFLIQYYNGEERAKGNILERFSAQQFPDLHSELNLSSLELGDSALYFCASSVVLGDYVAGHEKLFFGSGTQLSVL.

V gene TRBV9 combines with J gene TRBJ1-2; TRBD1 agrees at 7 bases. V was pared by 6 bases and J by 6 bases, with 11 bases of the junction left unmatched. CDR3 length equals 14 residues. Germline assignment: CDR1 SGDLS and CDR2 YYNGEE. The CDR3 DNA sequence: TGTGCCAGCACAGGGGGGCTGTCCCCTCATGGCTACACCTTC. Protein sequence: CASTGGLSPHGYTF.

This clonotype occurred many times. The gene calls are TRBV6-2 or TRBV6-3 and TRBJ2-1; TRBD2 matches at 8 bases. Germline-derived CDR1 and CDR2 are MNHEY and SVGEGT. CDR3 length equals 14 residues. J lost 8 bases, V lost 4 bases, and 7 bases had no gene match. CDR3 in amino acids: CASSSGTRIHEQFF. The CDR3 DNA is TGTGCCAGCAGTTCCGGGACTAGAATCCATGAGCAGTTCTTC.

This clonotype was observed many times. V is TRBV3-1 and J is TRBJ1-1; TRBD1 agrees at 7 bases. Germline values: CDR1 LGHDT, CDR2 YNNKEL (reference sequence). V shed 5 bases, J shed 4 bases, and the junction held 7 bases outside the gene matches. The CDR3 extends over 14 amino acids. As DNA, the CDR3 is TGTGCCAGCAGCTACAGGGGCAGGGGCACTGAAGCTTTCTTT. Residues: CASSYRGRGTEAFF.

This clonotype has only a few counts. The chain is built from TRBV27 and TRBJ1-2; 8 positions match TRBD1. This CDR3 region has 13 residues. Trimming took 5 bases from V and 7 from J; bases not matched to a gene: 6. The germline V gene encodes CDR1 MNHEY and CDR2 SMNVEV (reference sequence). The CDR3 DNA sequence: TGTGCCAGCAGTCCACGGACAGGGCTTGGCTACACCTTC. It encodes CASSPRTGLGYTF.